This T cell receptor (beta chain) was profiled in a study of molecular identifiers for immune sequencing clone quantification. V lost 0 bases and J lost 0, with 17 bases in between. This CDR3 contains 18 residues. The germline gives CDR1 SGDLS, CDR2 YYNGEE. TCRdb independently ran MiXCR on the PCR reads; one entry per CDR3 protein. Altogether about 630,000 distinct CDR3 sequences are present, roughly 23% being singletons, with the ten largest covering 0.78%. Libraries from naive CD8 cells were generated from approximately 20,000 to 1,000,000 sorted cells (with 10%, 30% or 50% RNA). This clonotype was counted ten times or more.

The sample consisted of naive CD8+ T cells from blood, with Jurkat cell RNA spiked in. Subset noted: FACS-sorted CD8+CD4-CCR7+CD45RA+ naive T cells. This TCR was sampled from a human donor in good health. Some libraries in this study had Jurkat cell RNA spiked in. V and J are TRBV9 and TRBJ2-3; D may be TRBD1 or TRBD2 (6 bases each). The CDR3 loop reads CASSVDGTRGLSTDTQYF. The DNA of the CDR3 is TGTGCCAGCAGCGTAGATGGGACCAGGGGACTTAGCACAGATACGCAGTATTTT.